This TCR beta chain was found in a study of blood T cell repertoires in COVID-19. On the study more broadly: Sites across the United States, Italy and Spain contributed samples from acute and convalescent COVID-19. Sources were T cells, B-cell-depleted T cells, or PBMCs; the material itself was cDNA or gDNA.

Original processing notes: Nucleated cell counts were estimated from reference gene primer amplification. Method: immunoSEQ multiplex PCR; TCRdb's copy keeps in-frame clones and lacks some. V and J calls plus clone size are reproduced from that table; the DNA served to infer D and trimming. The sample includes approximately 350,000 clones, about 90% of them seen just once. The germline V and J ends were trimmed by 9 bases and 6 bases, with 11 bases remaining between them. CDR1 and CDR2 from the germline V gene are MNHEY and SVGAGI. CDR3 length equals 12 residues. All enrollees were roughly 18 to 95 years old and from 24 US areas.

Sequenced input: PBMCs or T cells enriched from blood (not recorded which). This receptor was obtained from a young woman who had recovered from COVID-19. The gene calls are TRBV6-5 and TRBJ2-2; perhaps TRBD2 as D (5 bases). CDR3 residues: CASGRGAGELFF. The DNA of the CDR3 is TGTGCCAGTGGGAGAGGTGCCGGGGAGCTGTTTTTT.